The rows below give T cell receptor beta chains drawn from one sample of a study of blood T cell repertoires in COVID-19. Repertoires were generated with immunoSEQ multiplex PCR, while TCRdb's copy carries only in-frame clones and drops some. The profile shows approximately 200,000 clones, about 84% of them singletons. The sequenced sample consisted of peripheral blood. These receptors came from a person aged 65-85 years with COVID-19, enrolled during active disease. CDR3s include the opening cysteine and the closing phenylalanine or tryptophan. D genes are given only for firm matches. For some rows the clone size is stated as once, few or many, or as a class when expanded; others skip it.

clone size: -
J gene: TRBJ2-7
D gene: TRBD2
V gene: TRBV28
CDR3 DNA: TGTGCCAGCAGTTTATCGGGGGGTTCTGGACACCACTACGAGCAGTACTTC
CDR3 protein: CASSLSGGSGHHYEQYF

clone size: -
J gene: TRBJ2-1
D gene: TRBD1
V gene: TRBV5-6
CDR3 DNA: TGTGCCAGCAGCTTAATCGGACAGGGCGATGAGCAGTTCTTC
CDR3 protein: CASSLIGQGDEQFF

clone size: -
J gene: TRBJ2-7
D gene: -
V gene: TRBV7-2
CDR3 DNA: TGTGCCAGCAGCCCAGGACTATGGGGCTACGAGCAGTACTTC
CDR3 protein: CASSPGLWGYEQYF

clone size: few
J gene: TRBJ2-3
D gene: -
V gene: TRBV9
CDR3 DNA: TGTGCCAGCAGCGTTACAGCGGGCGAACTCACAGATACGCAGTATTTT
CDR3 protein: CASSVTAGELTDTQYF

clone size: -
J gene: TRBJ1-5
D gene: TRBD1
V gene: TRBV10-3
CDR3 DNA: TGTGCCACCCAGAGACAGGGTGGGGAACAGCCCCAGCATTTT
CDR3 protein: CATQRQGGEQPQHF

clone size: -
J gene: TRBJ2-1
D gene: TRBD2
V gene: TRBV18
CDR3 DNA: TGTGCCAGCTCAACTGTCGGGACTAGCGGCACCTACAATGAGCAGTTCTTC
CDR3 protein: CASSTVGTSGTYNEQFF

clone size: -
J gene: TRBJ2-7
D gene: TRBD1
V gene: TRBV28
CDR3 DNA: TGTGCCAGCAGCCTAACAGGGGACTACGAGCAGTACTTC
CDR3 protein: CASSLTGDYEQYF

clone size: -
J gene: TRBJ2-1
D gene: -
V gene: TRBV6-6
CDR3 DNA: TGTGCCAGCAGTCGTTACCCCCTCGGGCTAGCGAACAATGAGCAGTTCTTC
CDR3 protein: CASSRYPLGLANNEQFF

clone size: -
J gene: TRBJ1-1
D gene: -
V gene: TRBV7-9
CDR3 DNA: TGTGCCAGCAGCCCCCCCTCTGACACTGAAGCTTTCTTT
CDR3 protein: CASSPPSDTEAFF

clone size: -
J gene: TRBJ1-4
D gene: -
V gene: TRBV11-1
CDR3 DNA: TGTGCCAGCAGCTTAAGCCGGGGAAAAAATGAAAAACTGTTTTTT
CDR3 protein: CASSLSRGKNEKLFF

clone size: -
J gene: TRBJ2-3
D gene: TRBD1
V gene: TRBV15
CDR3 DNA: TGTGCCACCCGGACAGGGAGCACAGATACGCAGTATTTT
CDR3 protein: CATRTGSTDTQYF

clone size: -
J gene: TRBJ1-5
D gene: -
V gene: TRBV7-9
CDR3 DNA: TGTGCCAGCAGCTCTTTTGGCAATCAGCCCCAGCATTTT
CDR3 protein: CASSSFGNQPQHF

clone size: few
J gene: TRBJ1-4
D gene: -
V gene: TRBV6-2/TRBV6-3
CDR3 DNA: TGTGCCAGCAGTTATACTTCGACAGGAGAGGGCGAAAAACTGTTTTTT
CDR3 protein: CASSYTSTGEGEKLFF

clone size: -
J gene: TRBJ2-1
D gene: -
V gene: TRBV19
CDR3 DNA: TGTGCCAGTAGTACACGGACTGCCGAGCAGTTCTTC
CDR3 protein: CASSTRTAEQFF

clone size: few
J gene: TRBJ1-4
D gene: -
V gene: TRBV18
CDR3 DNA: TGTGCCAGCTCACCACCGACCTCGGGGGGCCCTAATGAAAAACTGTTTTTT
CDR3 protein: CASSPPTSGGPNEKLFF

clone size: -
J gene: TRBJ1-3
D gene: TRBD1
V gene: TRBV15
CDR3 DNA: TGTGCCACCAGCAGAGATCGGAGGGGGCTGGACACCATATATTTT
CDR3 protein: CATSRDRRGLDTIYF

clone size: -
J gene: TRBJ1-2
D gene: -
V gene: TRBV30
CDR3 DNA: TGTGCCTGGAGTGTAAAGGGGCTCTATGGCTACACCTTC
CDR3 protein: CAWSVKGLYGYTF

clone size: -
J gene: TRBJ1-2
D gene: -
V gene: TRBV21-1
CDR3 DNA: TGTGCCAGCCTCGACAGGCTGATAAATGGCTACACCTTC
CDR3 protein: CASLDRLINGYTF

clone size: -
J gene: TRBJ2-7
D gene: TRBD1
V gene: TRBV6-6
CDR3 DNA: TGTGCCAGCAGTATTGGACAGGGCCTCTACGAGCAGTACTTC
CDR3 protein: CASSIGQGLYEQYF

clone size: -
J gene: TRBJ1-1
D gene: -
V gene: TRBV7-3
CDR3 DNA: TGTGCCAGCAGCACAACACCGAACACTGAAGCTTTCTTT
CDR3 protein: CASSTTPNTEAFF

clone size: -
J gene: TRBJ2-7
D gene: -
V gene: TRBV27
CDR3 DNA: TGTGCCAGCAGTTTAGGCAGGGGGGTGGACGAGCAGTACTTC
CDR3 protein: CASSLGRGVDEQYF

clone size: -
J gene: TRBJ2-7
D gene: -
V gene: TRBV4-1
CDR3 DNA: TGCGCCAGCAGTATGGGACTCGGGGACGAGCAGTACTTC
CDR3 protein: CASSMGLGDEQYF

clone size: -
J gene: TRBJ1-3
D gene: TRBD1
V gene: TRBV5-8
CDR3 DNA: TGTGCCAGCAGCTTGGACAGGGGGCCTGGAAACACCATATATTTT
CDR3 protein: CASSLDRGPGNTIYF

clone size: once
J gene: TRBJ2-5
D gene: -
V gene: TRBV9
CDR3 DNA: TGTGCCAGCAGCGTAGGGGGTAGGAGGGAACGCGAGACCCAGTACTTC
CDR3 protein: CASSVGGRRERETQYF

clone size: once
J gene: TRBJ2-7
D gene: TRBD1
V gene: TRBV7-3
CDR3 DNA: TGTGCCAGCAGCAGGGACAGGGCGGGCGAGCAGTACTTC
CDR3 protein: CASSRDRAGEQYF

clone size: -
J gene: TRBJ1-2
D gene: -
V gene: TRBV3-1/TRBV3-2
CDR3 DNA: TGTGCCAGCAGCCAAGGGGACTGGGATGGCTACACCTTC
CDR3 protein: CASSQGDWDGYTF

clone size: -
J gene: TRBJ1-3
D gene: -
V gene: TRBV10-3
CDR3 DNA: TGTGCCATATACGGAGGGACTGGAAACACCATATATTTT
CDR3 protein: CAIYGGTGNTIYF

clone size: once
J gene: TRBJ1-3
D gene: -
V gene: TRBV9
CDR3 DNA: TGTGCCAGCAGCGTTCAGGCGAAATCTGGAAACACCATATATTTT
CDR3 protein: CASSVQAKSGNTIYF

clone size: few
J gene: TRBJ2-6
D gene: -
V gene: TRBV28
CDR3 DNA: TGTGCCAGCAGTTTCTATGCCTCTGGGGCCAACGTCCTGACTTTC
CDR3 protein: CASSFYASGANVLTF

clone size: -
J gene: TRBJ2-3
D gene: TRBD2
V gene: TRBV7-3
CDR3 DNA: TGTGCCAGCAGCTTAATCGGGGGGGCCCCAGATACGCAGTATTTT
CDR3 protein: CASSLIGGAPDTQYF

clone size: -
J gene: TRBJ2-7
D gene: TRBD2
V gene: TRBV27
CDR3 DNA: TGTGCCAGCAGGCCCCTAGCGGGAGAGTCCTACGAGCAGTACTTC
CDR3 protein: CASRPLAGESYEQYF

clone size: -
J gene: TRBJ2-7
D gene: -
V gene: TRBV2
CDR3 DNA: TGTGAACAGCCCACGGGCTGGCGCGGGCCTTCCTACGAGCAGTACTTC
CDR3 protein: CEQPTGWRGPSYEQYF

clone size: -
J gene: TRBJ2-5
D gene: TRBD1
V gene: TRBV11-2
CDR3 DNA: TGTGCCAGCAGCTTCGACCTCTACCTTAGGGACAGGGTGGTAGAGACCCAGTACTTC
CDR3 protein: CASSFDLYLRDRVVETQYF

clone size: -
J gene: TRBJ2-1
D gene: TRBD2
V gene: TRBV3-1/TRBV3-2
CDR3 DNA: TGTGCCAGCAGCCAACCCCGGACTAGCGACGTCAATGAGCAGTTCTTC
CDR3 protein: CASSQPRTSDVNEQFF

clone size: -
J gene: TRBJ1-1
D gene: -
V gene: TRBV29-1
CDR3 DNA: TGCAGCGTTGAAGCTGGGAGTGGGACTGAAGCTTTCTTT
CDR3 protein: CSVEAGSGTEAFF

clone size: -
J gene: TRBJ2-7
D gene: TRBD1
V gene: TRBV12-5
CDR3 DNA: TGTGCTAGTGCCCCCGGGACAGACTCCTACGAGCAGTACTTC
CDR3 protein: CASAPGTDSYEQYF

clone size: -
J gene: TRBJ2-7
D gene: TRBD1
V gene: TRBV7-6
CDR3 DNA: TGTGCCAGCAGCCCCCCTGACAGGGACCACTACGAGCAGTACTTC
CDR3 protein: CASSPPDRDHYEQYF

clone size: -
J gene: TRBJ2-2
D gene: -
V gene: TRBV6-6
CDR3 DNA: TGTGCCAGCAGTTTGGAGACTACTCTCACCGGGGAGCTGTTTTTT
CDR3 protein: CASSLETTLTGELFF

clone size: -
J gene: TRBJ1-2
D gene: -
V gene: TRBV6-5
CDR3 DNA: TGTGCCAGCAGTTACTCGCAGGGAGGCTATGGCTACACCTTC
CDR3 protein: CASSYSQGGYGYTF

clone size: -
J gene: TRBJ1-6
D gene: -
V gene: TRBV2
CDR3 DNA: TGTGCCAGCAGTGTTTCACGGGATAATTCACCCCTCCACTTT
CDR3 protein: CASSVSRDNSPLHF

clone size: -
J gene: TRBJ2-5
D gene: TRBD1
V gene: TRBV5-5
CDR3 DNA: TGTGCCAGCAGCTTCTCGGACAGGGCGAGGCGAGAGACCCAGTACTTC
CDR3 protein: CASSFSDRARRETQYF

clone size: -
J gene: TRBJ2-7
D gene: TRBD2
V gene: TRBV5-6
CDR3 DNA: TGTGCCAGCAGAAGCGGGGATTCTTCCTACGAGCAGTACTTC
CDR3 protein: CASRSGDSSYEQYF

clone size: -
J gene: TRBJ1-6
D gene: TRBD1
V gene: TRBV18
CDR3 DNA: TGTGCCAGCTCAGACAGGGGAAGTTCTAATTCACCCCTCCACTTT
CDR3 protein: CASSDRGSSNSPLHF

clone size: -
J gene: TRBJ2-2
D gene: -
V gene: TRBV14
CDR3 DNA: TGTGCCAGCCGTCAGGATGGCACCGGGGAGCTGTTTTTT
CDR3 protein: CASRQDGTGELFF

clone size: -
J gene: TRBJ2-5
D gene: TRBD1
V gene: TRBV3-1/TRBV3-2
CDR3 DNA: TGTGCCAGCAGCCTCGGGACAGGGAAGGGGGAGACCCAGTACTTC
CDR3 protein: CASSLGTGKGETQYF